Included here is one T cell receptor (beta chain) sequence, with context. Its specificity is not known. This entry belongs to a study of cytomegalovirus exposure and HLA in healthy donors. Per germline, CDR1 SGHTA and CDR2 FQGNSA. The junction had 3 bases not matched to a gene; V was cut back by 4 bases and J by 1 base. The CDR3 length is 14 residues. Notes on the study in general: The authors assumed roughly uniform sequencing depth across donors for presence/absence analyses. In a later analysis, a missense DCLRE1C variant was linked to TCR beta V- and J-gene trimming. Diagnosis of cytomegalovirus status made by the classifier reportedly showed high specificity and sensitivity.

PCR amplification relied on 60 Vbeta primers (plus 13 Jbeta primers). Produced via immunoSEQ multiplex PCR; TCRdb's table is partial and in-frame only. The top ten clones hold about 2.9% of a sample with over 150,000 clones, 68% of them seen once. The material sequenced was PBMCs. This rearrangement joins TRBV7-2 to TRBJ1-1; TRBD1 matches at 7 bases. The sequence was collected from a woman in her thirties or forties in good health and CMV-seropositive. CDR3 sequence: CASSSGQPNTEAFF. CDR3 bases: TGTGCCAGCAGCTCGGGACAGCCGAACACTGAAGCTTTCTTT.